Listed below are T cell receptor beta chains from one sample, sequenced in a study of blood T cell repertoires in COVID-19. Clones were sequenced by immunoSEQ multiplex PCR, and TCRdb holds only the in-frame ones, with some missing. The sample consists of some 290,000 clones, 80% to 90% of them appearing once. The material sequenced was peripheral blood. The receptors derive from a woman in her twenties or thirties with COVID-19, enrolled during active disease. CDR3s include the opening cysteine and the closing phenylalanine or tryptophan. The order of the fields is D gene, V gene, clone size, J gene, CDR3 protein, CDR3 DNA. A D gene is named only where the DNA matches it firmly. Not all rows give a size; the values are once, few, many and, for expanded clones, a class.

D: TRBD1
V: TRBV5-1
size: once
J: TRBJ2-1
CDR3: CASSLVQGSSYNEQFF
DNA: TGCGCCAGCAGCTTGGTACAGGGGAGCTCCTACAATGAGCAGTTCTTC

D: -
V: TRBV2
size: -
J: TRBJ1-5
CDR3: CASSEFRRGEQPQHF
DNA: TGTGCCAGCAGTGAATTTCGCAGGGGAGAGCAGCCCCAGCATTTT

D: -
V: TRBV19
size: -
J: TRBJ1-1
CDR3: CASSIGRPIEAFF
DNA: TGTGCCAGTAGTATTGGCAGGCCGATTGAAGCTTTCTTT

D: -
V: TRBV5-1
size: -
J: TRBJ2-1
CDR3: CASSSGPGNGEQFF
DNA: TGCGCCAGCAGTTCAGGCCCGGGGAATGGTGAGCAGTTCTTC

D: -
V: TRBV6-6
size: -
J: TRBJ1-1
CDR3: CASSYPPGHMNTEAFF
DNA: TGTGCCAGCAGTTACCCTCCGGGACACATGAACACTGAAGCTTTCTTT

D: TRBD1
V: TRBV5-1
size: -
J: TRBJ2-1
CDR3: CASSLDGTGGFDEQFF
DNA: TGCGCCAGCAGCCTGGACGGGACAGGGGGTTTCGATGAGCAGTTCTTC

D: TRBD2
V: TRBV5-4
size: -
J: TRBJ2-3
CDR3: CASSLEVAGGAQYF
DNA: TGTGCCAGCAGCTTGGAAGTAGCGGGGGGGGCGCAGTATTTT

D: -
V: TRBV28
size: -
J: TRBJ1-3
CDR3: CASSLEGSGNTIYF
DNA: TGTGCCAGCAGTTTAGAGGGATCTGGAAACACCATATATTTT

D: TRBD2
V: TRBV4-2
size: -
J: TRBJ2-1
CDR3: CASSQPGGPNEQFF
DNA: TGTGCCAGCAGCCAACCGGGGGGGCCCAATGAGCAGTTCTTC

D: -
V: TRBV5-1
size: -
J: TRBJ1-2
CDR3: CASSSMWGEDGYTF
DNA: TGCGCCAGCAGCTCTATGTGGGGCGAAGATGGCTACACCTTC

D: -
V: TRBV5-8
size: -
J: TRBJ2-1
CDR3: CASSLVTPSYNEQFF
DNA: TGTGCCAGCAGCTTGGTCACACCTTCCTACAATGAGCAGTTCTTC

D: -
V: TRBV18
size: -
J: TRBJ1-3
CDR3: CASSPRQESGNTIYF
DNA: TGTGCCAGCTCACCTCGACAGGAGTCTGGAAACACCATATATTTT

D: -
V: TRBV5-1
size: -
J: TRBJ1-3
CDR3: CASSWGGPRSGNTIYF
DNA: TGCGCCAGCAGCTGGGGGGGACCCCGCTCTGGAAACACCATATATTTT

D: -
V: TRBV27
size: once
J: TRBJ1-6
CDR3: CASSLTVPDSPLHF
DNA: TGTGCCAGCAGTTTAACGGTCCCTGATTCACCCCTCCACTTT

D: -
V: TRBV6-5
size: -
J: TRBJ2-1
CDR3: CASSYWGRLENEQFF
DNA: TGTGCCAGCAGTTACTGGGGGCGGCTCGAGAATGAGCAGTTCTTC

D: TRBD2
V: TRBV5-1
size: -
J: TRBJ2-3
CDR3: CASSLAPSGLSTDTQYF
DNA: TGCGCCAGCAGCTTGGCTCCTAGCGGTCTGAGCACAGATACGCAGTATTTT

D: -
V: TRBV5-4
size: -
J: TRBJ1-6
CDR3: CASSLRSNQRNSPLHF
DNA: TGTGCCAGCAGCTTGAGATCCAACCAGCGCAATTCACCCCTCCACTTT

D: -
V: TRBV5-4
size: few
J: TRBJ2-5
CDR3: CARGTAGTETQYF
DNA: TGTGCCCGCGGGACTGCTGGGACGGAGACCCAGTACTTC

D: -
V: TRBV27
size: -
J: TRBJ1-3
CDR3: CASSPSTGFGNTIYF
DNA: TGTGCCAGCAGCCCGTCCACAGGGTTTGGAAACACCATATATTTT